Shown below are 32 T cell receptor beta chains from a single sample sequenced in a study of regulatory T cells in long-lasting Graves disease. Construction of the TCR beta libraries employed iRepertoire HTBI primers in conjunction with Arm-PCR of CDR3 regions. Each CDR3 protein gets one entry after TCRdb re-called the multiplex PCR reads with MiXCR. The data show approximately 270,000 distinct CDR3 sequences, around a sixth seen once. The time point: newly diagnosed GD, antithyroid drugs for less than 3 months. The TCR library was made from RNA that had been extracted from PBMCs in TRIzol. These data were also filed under a second study, of T cells in Graves' hyperthyroidism and ophthalmopathy.

Sequences were derived from peripheral blood mononuclear cells (PBMCs), sampled at new diagnosis, from a patient treated with antithyroid drugs. The receptors derive from a woman in her twenties or thirties with Graves disease.

This clonotype was detected many times. This chain uses TRBV2 with TRBJ1-1; D gene unclear. The V gene's germline CDR1 is SNHLY and CDR2 FYNNEI. CDR3 length equals 10 residues. Trimming removed 6 bases at V and 7 bases at J, with 6 bases between. The CDR3 DNA follows: TGTGCCAGCAGGGGAAGTGAAGCTTTCTTT. Residues: CASRGSEAFF.

This clonotype was picked up many times. The chain carries TRBV3-1 and TRBJ2-1, with 8 bases identical to TRBD2. CDR3 size: 14 residues. Germline CDR1 and CDR2: LGHDT and YNNKEL (reference sequence). Unmatched junction bases numbered 3, after V lost 4 bases and J lost 4 bases. CDR3 DNA sequence: TGTGCCAGCAGCCCTAGCGGGTATTACAATGAGCAGTTCTTC. It specifies CASSPSGYYNEQFF.

V is TRBV5-1 and J is TRBJ2-3; possibly TRBD2 for D (6 bases). Trimming pared 6 bases from V and 5 bases from J, leaving 13 bases between. The germline gives CDR1 SGHRS, CDR2 YFSETQ. The CDR3 loop spans 13 amino acids. This CDR3 is CASKSGTGDTQYF. The DNA for the CDR3 is TGCGCCAGCAAATCAGGGACTGGAGATACGCAGTATTTT.

This clonotype was seen a few times. The V call is TRBV9, the J call TRBJ2-3; the D is unclear. This CDR3 region has 14 residues. CDR1 is SGDLS and CDR2 is YYNGEE in the germline V gene. V was pared by 3 bases and J by 5 bases, with 13 bases between. Written as DNA, the CDR3 is TGTGCCAGCAGCGCTCAAAAGACCGGAGATACGCAGTATTTT. Translating it yields CASSAQKTGDTQYF.

This clonotype was counted ten times or more. This chain links TRBV11-2 with TRBJ2-5; the match to TRBD1 covers 8 bases. CDR3 size: 13 residues. Germline CDR1 reads SGHAT; CDR2 reads FQNNGV. The J segment lost 3 bases and the V segment lost 5 bases, leaving 2 bases of the junction unmatched. DNA for the CDR3: TGTGCCAGCAGCAAGGACAGGGAAGAGACCCAGTACTTC. It is translated as CASSKDREETQYF.

The chain uses TRBV20-1 and TRBJ2-5; 14 bases line up with TRBD2. V was pared by 0 bases and J by 5 bases, with 14 bases of the junction left unmatched. Germline CDR1 reads DFQATT; CDR2 reads SNEGSKA (reference sequence). This CDR3 spans 19 amino acids. The chain's CDR3 is CSARDSLGLAGGREETQYF. For the CDR3, the DNA is TGCAGTGCTAGAGATTCCCTCGGACTAGCGGGGGGCCGGGAGGAGACCCAGTACTTC.

This clonotype was recorded many times. The chain uses TRBV10-3 and TRBJ2-7; D gene uncertain. V was shortened by 3 bases and J by 5 bases, with 11 bases between the two germline ends. Germline values: CDR1 ENHRY, CDR2 SYGVKD. This CDR3 has 13 residues. The CDR3 loop reads CAISEGATDEQYF. The CDR3 region has the DNA TGTGCCATCAGTGAAGGTGCCACCGACGAGCAGTACTTC.

The chain employs TRBV20-1 and TRBJ1-3; TRBD1 aligns across 7 bases. This CDR3 comprises 13 residues. Germline V gene lookup returns CDR1 DFQATT and CDR2 SNEGSKA (reference sequence). J lost 4 bases, V lost 1 base, and 1 base had no gene match. The DNA for the CDR3 is TGCAGTGCTAGAGGGACAGGAGGAAACACCATATATTTT. Protein: CSARGTGGNTIYF.

This clonotype showed up many times. J is TRBJ1-1 and V is TRBV18; no reliable D call. V was cut by 7 bases and J by 4 bases, with 10 bases left in between. Germline V gene lookup returns CDR1 KGHSH and CDR2 LQKENI. There are 12 residues in the CDR3. CDR3 coding DNA: TGTGCCAGCTACGGTGTTGGCACTGAAGCTTTCTTT. Translation: CASYGVGTEAFF.

This clonotype showed up many times. This CDR3 reads CASSLIRTDTQYF. The CDR3 DNA follows: TGTGCCAGCAGCTTAATACGGACAGATACGCAGTATTTT. This chain joins TRBV11-3 and TRBJ2-3; D not resolved. The CDR3 loop spans 13 amino acids. The V and J ends lost 2 bases and 3 bases respectively, with 6 bases between them. Germline V gives CDR1 SGHNT, CDR2 YENEEA.

About this clonotype itself: Since a much larger clone is just one base distant, this may be a read error. The chain links TRBV5-1 to TRBJ2-5, with 11 bases aligning to TRBD2. In germline, CDR1 is SGHRS, CDR2 YFSETQ. CDR3 size: 17 residues. For the CDR3, the DNA is TGCGCCAGGAGCTCCGGGACTAGCGGACTTCTGAGGGAGACCCAGTACTTC. Translating it yields CARSSGTSGLLRETQYF.

This clonotype was picked up a small number of times. The J gene is TRBJ2-2, the V gene TRBV6-2 or TRBV6-3, with D possibly TRBD2 on 7 matching bases. The V and J ends lost 1 base and 4 bases respectively, with 13 bases between them. Per germline, CDR1 MNHEY and CDR2 SVGEGT. This CDR3 spans 16 amino acids. The CDR3 loop reads CASSYYGGAGTGELFF. CDR3 coding DNA: TGTGCCAGCAGTTACTATGGGGGGGCGGGCACCGGGGAGCTGTTTTTT.

This clonotype was seen at least ten times. The V and J genes are TRBV6-2 or TRBV6-3 and TRBJ1-5, with no clear D. Trimming pared 4 bases from V and 3 bases from J, leaving 13 bases between. The CDR3 is 15 amino acids. Germline CDR1 reads MNHEY; CDR2 reads SVGEGT. As DNA, the CDR3 is TGTGCCAGCAGTTTCGCAGGAGGGAACAATCAGCCCCAGCATTTT. It encodes CASSFAGGNNQPQHF.

The sample holds many counts of this clonotype. This chain connects TRBV7-2 to TRBJ1-2; possible D gene TRBD1, 5 bases. CDR3 length: 13 residues. V was clipped by 3 bases and J by 8 bases, with 13 bases between them. Germline-derived CDR1 and CDR2 are SGHTA and FQGNSA. The CDR3 here is CASSLASRDGYTF. The CDR3 DNA is TGTGCCAGCAGCTTGGCCTCGAGGGACGGCTACACCTTC.

The CDR3 coding sequence is TGTGCCAGCAGTTACCTAGCGGGGGGCGCCGGGGAGCTGTTTTTT. Amino acids: CASSYLAGGAGELFF. This sequence joins TRBV27 and TRBJ2-2; 11 bases are a match to TRBD2. CDR3 length: 15 amino acids. Trimming removed 4 bases from V and 6 bases from J; junction bases left unmatched: 4. The germline V gene has CDR1 MNHEY and CDR2 SMNVEV (reference sequence).

This clonotype was observed many times. This chain joins TRBV12-3 or TRBV12-4 and TRBJ2-2; weak D call: TRBD1 (6 bases). The CDR3 sequence is 12 residues long. V was clipped by 7 bases and J by 3 bases, with 6 bases between them. CDR3 region: CASTGDTGELFF. For the CDR3, the DNA is TGTGCCAGCACAGGGGACACCGGGGAGCTGTTTTTT.

This clonotype showed up many times. V is TRBV6-1 and J is TRBJ2-3; 8 nucleotides match TRBD1. CDR3 length: 16 amino acids. V was clipped by 3 bases and J by 3 bases; unmatched bases: 8. Germline V gene lookup returns CDR1 MNHNS and CDR2 SASEGT. In DNA, the CDR3 is TGTGCCAGCAGTGATCTTTGGACAGGGCTGACAGATACGCAGTATTTT. Protein: CASSDLWTGLTDTQYF.

This sequence joins TRBV28 and TRBJ1-5, with unresolved D. Germline V gives CDR1 MDHEN, CDR2 SYDVKM. The CDR3 extends over 17 amino acids. Between the trimmed V and J ends, which lost 5 bases and 0 bases, there was a span of 17 bases. The CDR3 DNA is TGTGCCAGCAGTCATGGCGGAGAGATATATAGCAATCAGCCCCAGCATTTT. This encodes CASSHGGEIYSNQPQHF.

The sample holds many counts of this clonotype. This sequence joins TRBV5-1 and TRBJ2-7; 7 bases agree with TRBD1. V lost 4 bases to trimming and J lost 2 bases; unmatched junction nucleotides: 6. The CDR3 length is 14 residues. Germline V gene lookup returns CDR1 SGHRS and CDR2 YFSETQ. CDR3 sequence reads: CASSGDSLPYEQYF. The DNA of the CDR3 is TGCGCCAGCAGCGGGGACAGCCTCCCCTACGAGCAGTACTTC.

There are many counts of this clonotype. This rearrangement joins TRBV6-1 to TRBJ2-7, with 7 bases fitting TRBD1. From germline, CDR1 is MNHNS and CDR2 SASEGT. CDR3 length: 17 residues. Unmatched junction bases numbered 9, after V lost 1 base and J lost 0 bases. In DNA, the CDR3 is TGTGCCAGCAGTGAAGGGCTGGTAGGGGGCGACTCCTACGAGCAGTACTTC. Translation: CASSEGLVGGDSYEQYF.

This clonotype was recorded at least ten times. The chain combines TRBV20-1 with TRBJ1-5; D gene ambiguous. Germline CDR1 reads DFQATT; CDR2 reads SNEGSKA (reference sequence). Trimming stripped 5 bases from V and 6 bases from J, with 17 bases between. The CDR3 runs to 14 residues. CDR3 bases: TGCAGTGCTTGTGACACGGGCGACGGTCAGCCCCAGCATTTT. This sequence encodes CSACDTGDGQPQHF.

This clonotype appeared a few times. The chain uses TRBV7-3 and TRBJ2-7, with a possible D match to TRBD1 (5 bases). The CDR3 is made up of 14 amino acids. Germline V gene data show CDR1 as SGHTA and CDR2 as FQGTGA. Trimming took off 5 bases at V and 7 bases at J, with 18 bases between the two ends. The CDR3 loop reads CASSPKAGPGEQYF. DNA for the CDR3: TGTGCCAGCAGCCCAAAGGCAGGGCCAGGGGAGCAGTACTTC.

This clonotype came up many times. V usage is TRBV18 and J usage is TRBJ1-1; D remains ambiguous. Deletions cut 6 bases from V and 0 bases from J, with 8 bases between. The CDR3 consists of 13 residues. Germline-derived CDR1 and CDR2 are KGHSH and LQKENI. Here the CDR3 reads CASSARMNTEAFF. The CDR3 DNA sequence: TGTGCCAGCTCGGCGCGGATGAACACTGAAGCTTTCTTT.

This clonotype was observed at least ten times. The chain joins TRBV6-2 or TRBV6-3 to TRBJ2-3; TRBD1 agrees at 7 bases. Germline V lookup: CDR1 MNHEY, CDR2 SVGEGT. Losses at the gene ends were 5 bases for V and 0 bases for J; bases not matched to a gene: 5. CDR3 length: 15 residues. As DNA, the CDR3 is TGTGCCAGCAGTCACTGGACAGGTAGCACAGATACGCAGTATTTT. Translation gives CASSHWTGSTDTQYF.

This chain joins TRBV6-1 and TRBJ1-1; D call uncertain. The germline gives CDR1 MNHNS, CDR2 SASEGT. V lost 3 bases, J lost 5 bases, and 13 bases lay in between. The CDR3 contains 14 residues. CDR3 DNA: TGTGCCAGCAGTGAGTCCGCGGGCGGGACTGAAGCTTTCTTT. Protein sequence: CASSESAGGTEAFF.

The chain is built from TRBV28 and TRBJ1-2; D may be TRBD1 (6 bases). Trimming stripped 3 bases from V and 6 bases from J, with 11 bases between. The CDR3 is 13 residues long. The germline V gene encodes CDR1 MDHEN and CDR2 SYDVKM. The CDR3 DNA is TGTGCCAGCAGTTTTGGGGGCAGGGATGGCTACACCTTC. Protein: CASSFGGRDGYTF.

A note on this clonotype: A read error is possible here, since a much larger clone lies one base away. The chain uses TRBV6-2 or TRBV6-3 and TRBJ2-1; 12 bases are shared with TRBD2. The CDR3 extends over 15 amino acids. Germline CDR1 is MNHEY and CDR2 is SVGEGT. Written as DNA, the CDR3 is TGTGCCATCAGTGATGCTAGCGGGGGGGTCAATGAGCAGTTCTTC. Encoded protein: CAISDASGGVNEQFF.

In its sample, this clonotype was seen many times. The rearrangement links TRBV29-1 to TRBJ2-7; 9 nucleotides agree with TRBD1. After removal of 4 bases from V and 5 bases from J, the junction contained 3 bases not matched to a gene. CDR3 size: 12 residues. CDR1 and CDR2 from the germline V gene are SQVTM and ANQGSEA. Here the CDR3 DNA reads TGCAGCGTTGTCTACAGGGGGCACGAGCAGTACTTC. Amino acids: CSVVYRGHEQYF.

The V and J genes are TRBV4-1 and TRBJ2-1; 8 nucleotides agree with TRBD2. J gave up 4 bases and V 5 bases, and 10 bases lay outside the gene matches. Germline assignment: CDR1 MGHRA and CDR2 YSYEKL. The CDR3 is 16 amino acids. The CDR3 protein is CASSATRGGYYNEQFF. CDR3 bases: TGCGCCAGCAGCGCCACCCGGGGGGGCTATTACAATGAGCAGTTCTTC.

The rearrangement links TRBV3-1 to TRBJ2-7; tentative D call: TRBD2 (6 bases). The DNA end is a closer match to TRBJ2-5, so the J assignment may be wrong. This CDR3 is built from 15 residues. Germline CDR1 and CDR2: LGHDT and YNNKEL (reference sequence). This CDR3 reads CASSQDQVGGETQYF. DNA of the CDR3: TGTGCCAGCAGCCAAGATCAAGTGGGGGGAGAGACCCAGTACTTC.

The sample holds many counts of this clonotype. V gene TRBV20-1 combines with J gene TRBJ2-7, with D possibly TRBD1 on 6 matching bases. Germline V gene sequence: CDR1 DFQATT, CDR2 SNEGSKA (reference sequence). CDR3 length equals 14 residues. The V and J ends lost 5 bases and 0 bases respectively, with 14 bases between them. CDR3 residues: CSARIKDSSYEQYF. The CDR3 coding sequence is TGCAGTGCTCGTATCAAGGACAGCTCCTACGAGCAGTACTTC.

V usage is TRBV19 and J usage is TRBJ1-2, with TRBD1 matching over 10 bases. V lost 4 bases to trimming and J lost 4 bases; unmatched junction nucleotides: 3. The V gene's germline CDR1 is LNHDA and CDR2 SQIVND (reference sequence). This CDR3 region has 14 residues. CDR3: CASSRDRGSYGYTF. CDR3 DNA: TGTGCCAGTAGTAGGGACAGGGGAAGCTATGGCTACACCTTC.